The 16 T cell receptor beta chains listed next were all sequenced from one sample in a study of T cell repertoires in cytomegalovirus infection. TCRdb re-derived calls from the reads in MiXCR, one entry per CDR3 protein. The sample yields 700,000 to 900,000 distinct CDR3 sequences, 25% to 35% seen once. These TCRs' antigens remain unknown. The material was cultured CD8+ T cells from PBMCs, obtained from culture after CMV antigen stimulation. These receptors originate from a human donor in good health (CMV status not recorded). Some clones in this sample may be carry-over from other donors' samples.

This rearrangement joins TRBV5-5 to TRBJ1-1, with D unclear. Between the trimmed V and J ends, which lost 4 bases and 3 bases, there was a span of 7 bases. From germline, CDR1 is SGHKS and CDR2 YYEKEE (reference sequence). The CDR3 contains 12 residues. CDR3 sequence: CASSRSDTEAFF. In DNA, the CDR3 is TGTGCCAGCAGCCGATCCGACACTGAAGCTTTCTTT.

This clonotype was observed a few times. The CDR3 loop is CASSLSYRQPYNEQFF. The CDR3 region has the DNA TGTGCCAGCAGCTTATCCTACAGACAGCCGTACAATGAGCAGTTCTTC. The chain uses TRBV7-3 and TRBJ2-1; a possible D gene is TRBD1 (5 bases). Trimming took 2 bases from V and 4 from J, leaving 15 bases between them. The CDR3 totals 16 residues. From germline, CDR1 is SGHTA and CDR2 FQGTGA.

About this clonotype: The junction differs from germline at one of its ends, possibly a read error. The rearrangement uses TRBV6-2 or TRBV6-3 and TRBJ2-1, with D perhaps TRBD1 (5 bases). The CDR3 runs to 14 residues. Germline V gene data show CDR1 as MNHEY and CDR2 as SVGEGT. CDR3 region: CASGYAQGINEQFF. The CDR3 DNA sequence: TGTGCCAGCGGTTACGCGCAGGGAATCAATGAGCAGTTCTTC.

The chain joins TRBV9 to TRBJ2-5; possible D gene TRBD2, 6 bases. The CDR3 sequence is 18 residues long. Germline V gene data show CDR1 as SGDLS and CDR2 as YYNGEE. Trimming removed 0 bases at V and 4 bases at J, with 22 bases between. The CDR3 sequence: CASSVAFGGIESGETQYF. The DNA for the CDR3 is TGTGCCAGCAGCGTAGCTTTCGGGGGTATTGAGTCGGGAGAGACCCAGTACTTC.

This clonotype turned up a few times. V gene TRBV12-5 combines with J gene TRBJ2-7; 10 positions match TRBD2. The CDR3 consists of 12 residues. The germline V gene encodes CDR1 LGHNT and CDR2 FRNRAP. V dropped 7 bases and J dropped 3; count of bases not matched to a gene: 0. The CDR3 DNA is TGTGCTAGTGCTAGCGGGGGCTACGAGCAGTACTTC. This translates into CASASGGYEQYF.

The rearrangement uses TRBV2 and TRBJ1-1, with unresolved D. Germline V gives CDR1 SNHLY, CDR2 FYNNEI. The CDR3 totals 13 residues. The V end was cut by 9 bases, the J end by 0 bases, with 11 bases between. This CDR3 reads CASVGRMNTEAFF. The CDR3 DNA reads TGTGCCAGTGTTGGCCGCATGAACACTGAAGCTTTCTTT.

This clonotype appeared a few times. V and J are TRBV7-9 and TRBJ2-5, with 12 positions matching TRBD2. CDR1 is SEHNR and CDR2 is FQNEAQ in the germline V gene (reference sequence). The CDR3 loop spans 17 amino acids. J was trimmed by 0 bases and V by 5 bases; bases with no gene match: 7. The CDR3 sequence: CASSETSGGLYQETQYF. CDR3 coding DNA: TGTGCCAGCAGCGAGACTAGCGGGGGTCTGTACCAAGAGACCCAGTACTTC.

A few counts support this clonotype. A read error may account for a junction end that differs from germline. The chain links TRBV4-2 to TRBJ1-1; tentative D call: TRBD1 (6 bases). Germline CDR1 and CDR2: LGHNA and YNFKEQ. This CDR3 contains 17 residues. This CDR3 reads CASSEDMGAPEYTEAFF. The CDR3 region has the DNA TGTGCCAGCAGCGAAGATATGGGGGCCCCTGAGTACACTGAAGCTTTCTTT.

A few counts support this clonotype. The J gene is TRBJ2-4, the V gene TRBV28; D might be TRBD1 (6 bases). The CDR3 contains 18 residues. Germline-derived CDR1 and CDR2 are MDHEN and SYDVKM. Deletions cut 5 bases from V and 2 bases from J, with 22 bases between. The CDR3 loop is CASSLPSTGDITKNIQYF. The CDR3 DNA follows: TGTGCCAGCAGTCTACCATCGACAGGTGATATTACCAAAAACATTCAGTACTTC.

This clonotype was seen more than once but under ten times. The rearrangement links TRBV6-1 to TRBJ2-5, with D hard to call. This CDR3 is built from 12 residues. The V gene lost 7 bases and the J gene lost 1 base, with 7 bases spanning the gap. Germline CDR1 and CDR2: MNHNS and SASEGT. CDR3 sequence (DNA): TGTGCCAGCATAGGTCCCCAAGAGACCCAGTACTTC. It is translated as CASIGPQETQYF.

The genes are TRBV6-2 or TRBV6-3 and TRBJ2-2; tentative D call: TRBD2 (6 bases). V was shortened by 5 bases and J by 13 bases, with 20 bases between the two germline ends. Germline V gives CDR1 MNHEY, CDR2 SVGEGT. CDR3 size: 14 residues. The CDR3 sequence is CASSPGTGGVGLFF. The DNA of the CDR3 is TGTGCCAGCAGTCCCGGGACCGGCGGGGTCGGGCTGTTTTTT.

This clonotype occurred a few times. The gene calls are TRBV6-5 and TRBJ1-2; D may be TRBD1 (6 bases). The CDR3 covers 16 residues. Germline lookup yields CDR1 MNHEY and CDR2 SVGAGI. The V end was cut by 7 bases, the J end by 3 bases, with 21 bases between. The CDR3: CASTHDWDTLDYGYTF. CDR3 nucleotides: TGTGCCAGCACTCATGATTGGGACACTCTTGACTATGGCTACACCTTC.

This clonotype has a handful of counts. The CDR3 bases are TGTGCCAGTGAGGGGCAGTCTGAAGCTTTCTTT. Its protein is CASEGQSEAFF. The chain employs TRBV19 and TRBJ1-1; possible D gene TRBD1, 5 bases. The CDR3 runs 11 residues. Germline V gives CDR1 LNHDA, CDR2 SQIVND (reference sequence). Trimming removed 8 bases at V and 6 bases at J, with 10 bases between. Full variable domain (remainder filled in from reference TRBV19 and TRBJ1-1): DGGITQSPKYLFRKEGQNVTLSCEQNLNHDAMYWYRQDPGQGLRLIYYSQIVNDFQKGDIAEGYSVSREKKESFPLTVTSAQKNPTAFYLCASEGQSEAFFGQGTRLTVV.

This clonotype was counted a few times. This sequence joins TRBV7-9 and TRBJ1-2; D unresolved. The V end lost 1 base, the J end lost 8 bases, and 8 bases lay between the germline ends. The CDR3 has 12 amino acids. Germline CDR1 reads SEHNR; CDR2 reads FQNEAQ (reference sequence). CDR3 DNA sequence: TGTGCCAGCAGCTTAGTCCAGCCCGGCTACACCTTC. Translated: CASSLVQPGYTF.

This clonotype was seen more than once but under ten times. The chain joins TRBV7-6 to TRBJ2-1; perhaps TRBD2 as D (5 bases). The germline CDR1 and CDR2 sequences are SGHVS and FNYEAQ. This CDR3 contains 16 residues. Trimming removed 2 bases at V and 4 bases at J, with 15 bases between. CDR3 DNA: TGTGCCAGCAGCTTAAATCTAGCCCCAGTTTACAATGAGCAGTTCTTC. Translated: CASSLNLAPVYNEQFF.

This rearrangement joins TRBV7-2 to TRBJ1-2, with a tentative D call TRBD1 (5 bases). The CDR3 is 12 residues long. Germline lookup yields CDR1 SGHTA and CDR2 FQGNSA. Trimming removed 4 bases at V and 6 bases at J, with 9 bases between. CDR3 sequence: CASSSTRDGYTF. The CDR3, as DNA: TGTGCCAGCAGCTCCACCAGGGATGGCTACACCTTC.